Presented here are 5 T cell receptor beta chains from one specimen sequenced in a study of blood T cell repertoires in COVID-19. This table comes from immunoSEQ multiplex PCR, and its TCRdb copy is limited to in-frame clones, with some not included. The sample lists 250,000 to 400,000 clones; about 85% were seen once. Sequenced sample: PBMCs or T cells enriched from blood (not recorded which). The receptors come from a woman aged 25 to 39 who had been exposed to COVID-19.

The V call is TRBV7-9, the J call TRBJ1-1; 7 positions agree with TRBD1. J was trimmed by 7 bases and V by 5 bases; bases with no gene match: 10. The CDR3 consists of 14 residues. Germline lookup yields CDR1 SEHNR and CDR2 FQNEAQ (reference sequence). CDR3 region: CASSAAGTAFEAFF. CDR3 coding DNA: TGTGCCAGCAGCGCCGCCGGGACAGCGTTTGAAGCTTTCTTT.

This chain uses TRBV6-1 with TRBJ2-7; 14 nucleotides line up with TRBD2. Germline lookup yields CDR1 MNHNS and CDR2 SASEGT. There are 21 residues in the CDR3. J lost 2 bases, V lost 0 bases, and 15 bases had no gene match. DNA for the CDR3: TGTGCCAGCAGTGAAGCGAATCAATTCGGACTAGCGGGAGGTCTCGCCTACGAGCAGTACTTC. This gives the protein CASSEANQFGLAGGLAYEQYF.

Only one count was recorded for this clone. V gene TRBV27 combines with J gene TRBJ2-3, with TRBD2 matching 9 bases. V lost 8 bases to trimming and J lost 4 bases; unmatched junction nucleotides: 13. The CDR3 loop spans 16 amino acids. Germline CDR1 is MNHEY and CDR2 is SMNVEV (reference sequence). CDR3 DNA: TGTGCCAGCTCACGGCTAGCGGGGATGAATTCAGATACGCAGTATTTT. Translated: CASSRLAGMNSDTQYF.

The J gene is TRBJ1-1, the V gene TRBV28; 10 bases fit TRBD1. CDR1 is MDHEN and CDR2 is SYDVKM in the germline V gene. J lost 5 bases, V lost 4 bases, and 4 bases had no gene match. The CDR3 has 14 amino acids. The CDR3 is CASSYWDRGTEAFF. In DNA, the CDR3 is TGTGCCAGCAGTTATTGGGACAGGGGAACTGAAGCTTTCTTT.

The chain is built from TRBV14 and TRBJ2-5, with 8 bases that match TRBD2. V lost 4 bases, J lost 4 bases, and 8 bases stayed unmatched. Germline V gene data show CDR1 as SGHDN and CDR2 as FVKESK. There are 15 residues in the CDR3. CDR3 in amino acids: CASSPVTSVRETQYF. Written as DNA, the CDR3 is TGTGCCAGCAGCCCAGTGACTAGCGTTCGAGAGACCCAGTACTTC.